This T cell receptor beta chain was recovered during a study of identical twins. Study-level results: In zero-insertion analyses, partial confounding could arise from invariant MAIT and iNKT cells. Not following the same donors, the study drew its conclusions from cross-sectional statistical analysis. Modelling underestimated the level of out-of-frame TCR alpha sharing observed in monozygotic twins.

The trim removed 8 bases at V and 4 bases at J, leaving 4 bases unmatched. This CDR3 has 14 residues. TCRdb itself ran the 5' RACE reads through MiXCR, one entry per CDR3 protein. The table shows approximately 690,000 distinct CDR3 sequences, with roughly 6.2% occurring only once. This clonotype was observed a few times. No antigen is known for it. V is TRBV12-3 or TRBV12-4 and J is TRBJ2-7, with 14 bases matching TRBD2. Sequencing input: naive T cells sorted from blood. The clonotype originates from a man younger than 30 in good health. CDR3 in DNA: TGTGCCAGCGGGGGGACTAGCGGGAGTTACGAGCAGTACTTC. As protein: CASGGTSGSYEQYF.